Detailed here is one T cell receptor (beta chain). The CDR3 contains 14 residues. Germline V gene sequence: CDR1 LNHDA, CDR2 SQIVND (reference sequence). Trimming removed 6 bases at V and 1 base at J, with 10 bases between. Libraries were prepared by immunoSEQ multiplex PCR; TCRdb keeps only in-frame clonotypes and omits some of them. The sample yields under 250,000 clones, around 88% seen once. The data were obtained in a study of blood T cell repertoires in COVID-19. At the level of the study: Sources were T cells, B-cell-depleted T cells, or PBMCs; the material itself was cDNA or gDNA.

This receptor was identified in a woman aged 25 to 39 with COVID-19, enrolled during active disease. This chain uses TRBV19 with TRBJ2-1; maybe TRBD1 (6 bases). The sequenced sample was peripheral blood. CDR3 coding DNA: TGTGCCAGTAGCCCAACAGGGTCCTACAATGAGCAGTTCTTC. Translated: CASSPTGSYNEQFF. Filled out from reference TRBV19 and TRBJ2-1, the complete variable domain reads DGGITQSPKYLFRKEGQNVTLSCEQNLNHDAMYWYRQDPGQGLRLIYYSQIVNDFQKGDIAEGYSVSREKKESFPLTVTSAQKNPTAFYLCASSPTGSYNEQFFGPGTRLTVL.